One and the same sample provided the 7 T cell receptor beta chains below, sequenced in a study of PD-1 blockade in classical Hodgkin lymphoma. The time point: cycle 4 day 1 (C4D1), after five to seven weeks of nivolumab. The patients all showed relapse after autologous stem cell transplantation, while their brentuximab vedotin exposure varied. Some clones are missing from TCRdb's copy, which holds only in-frame ones; the method was immunoSEQ multiplex PCR. The data contain 3,500 to 4,000 clones, around 70% of them singletons. This specimen was peripheral blood mononuclear cells (PBMCs), taken before the fourth cycle of nivolumab. All receptors derive from a human donor with classical Hodgkin lymphoma.

The chain carries TRBV7-7 and TRBJ2-2, with 7 bases fitting TRBD2. Germline-derived CDR1 and CDR2 are SSHAT and FNYEAQ (reference sequence). The CDR3 runs 17 residues. Germline trimming cut 5 bases from V and 6 bases from J; bases unmatched to any gene: 15. Written as DNA, the CDR3 is TGTGCCAGCAGCGAAAAACCGGGACTAATTCTCGCCGGGGAGCTGTTTTTT. The encoded protein is CASSEKPGLILAGELFF.

The chain combines TRBV7-2 with TRBJ1-1; possibly TRBD1 for D (5 bases). Per the germline V gene, CDR1 is SGHTA and CDR2 is FQGNSA. CDR3 length: 13 residues. Trimming took 6 bases from V and 3 from J, leaving 11 bases between them. The CDR3 DNA reads as TGTGCCAGCAGTCCGAGGGACTACACTGAAGCTTTCTTT. Protein product: CASSPRDYTEAFF.

This clone turned up a few times. The chain is built from TRBV9 and TRBJ2-1; weak D call: TRBD2 (6 bases). Trimming removed 0 bases from V and 14 bases from J, with 15 bases in between. The CDR3 loop spans 13 amino acids. In germline, CDR1 is SGDLS, CDR2 YYNGEE. The CDR3 spells CASSVDESGSKFF. DNA of the CDR3: TGTGCCAGCAGCGTAGACGAGAGCGGGTCTAAGTTCTTC.

This clone was seen a single time. This sequence joins TRBV2 and TRBJ2-2; 10 bases match TRBD1. The trim removed 6 bases at V and 1 base at J, leaving 5 bases unmatched. The germline V gene encodes CDR1 SNHLY and CDR2 FYNNEI. The CDR3 runs to 16 residues. CDR3 in amino acids: CASSTTGGGNTGELFF. The CDR3 coding sequence is TGTGCCAGCAGCACGACAGGGGGCGGGAACACCGGGGAGCTGTTTTTT.

V gene TRBV4-1 combines with J gene TRBJ1-2; D gene uncertain. There are 16 residues in the CDR3. The V end lost 0 bases, the J end lost 1 base, and 12 bases lay between the germline ends. Per the germline V gene, CDR1 is MGHRA and CDR2 is YSYEKL. The DNA for the CDR3 is TGCGCCAGCAGCCAAGATAGGGCGAGGGTTAACTATGGCTACACCTTC. Protein product: CASSQDRARVNYGYTF.

V gene TRBV6-1 combines with J gene TRBJ1-1; D remains unclear. Germline values: CDR1 MNHNS, CDR2 SASEGT. This CDR3 contains 12 residues. V gave up 7 bases and J gave up 8 bases, with 14 bases separating them. The CDR3 region is CASTLGGREAFF. The CDR3 DNA sequence: TGTGCCAGCACCCTGGGAGGGAGAGAAGCTTTCTTT.

The chain couples TRBV30 to TRBJ1-6, with D unresolved. Per germline, CDR1 GTSNPN and CDR2 SVGIG (reference sequence). The CDR3 is made up of 16 amino acids. Trimming took off 4 bases at V and 0 bases at J, with 13 bases between the two ends. The CDR3 coding sequence is TGTGCCTGGATGAAAGGAGGGAGCTCCTATAATTCACCCCTCCACTTT. This encodes CAWMKGGSSYNSPLHF. Full variable domain (outside the CDR3, taken from reference TRBV30 and TRBJ1-6): SQTIHQWPATLVQPVGSPLSLECTVEGTSNPNLYWYRQAAGRGLQLLFYSVGIGQISSEVPQNLSASRPQDRQFILSSKKLLLSDSGFYLCAWMKGGSSYNSPLHFGNGTRLTVT.